This T cell receptor beta chain was recorded in a study of blood T cells in healthy people across ages (dated by TCRdb to about 2015). About the full investigation: Template switching captured roughly one uniquely barcoded TCR beta cDNA molecule per two T cells in model experiments. The donors were divided into four age groups: young (average approximately 15 years), middle-aged (almost 40), aged (about 60) and long-lived (82). The study measured age-related changes in TCR beta repertoire diversity using deep sequencing normalized with unique cDNA molecular identifiers. Using the same blood draw, the study looked at two additional independent replicas of 1 million unique cDNA reads for two donors, one aged 18 to 30 and the other aged 80 or older.

CDR1 and CDR2, per the germline V gene (reference sequence), are SSHAT and FNYEAQ. The CDR3 spans 15 residues, from the cysteine through the phenylalanine. The retained sequence is limited to the CDR3, 45 bases, with the frame set at the first base. Points on this clonotype: Its antigen remains unidentified. At one end, the junction sequence differs from germline, possibly due to a read error.

The investigation overall reported the following: Compared with the aged group, more naive CD4+ T cells, fewer expanded clones and increased TCR diversity were shown by the long-lived group, suggesting age selection. Conclusive comparison of naive and antigen-experienced compartments was prevented by the profiling of bulk unsorted PBMCs. Observed TCR beta diversity per million T cells fell roughly linearly with age, and a significant reduction was already apparent by age about 43. Because the CMV infection status of the donors was unknown, age-related changes in expanded clonotypes may potentially have been confounded. Total diversity estimates from one million sequenced T cells were considered lower bounds and underestimates. There was a strong correlation between observed TCR beta diversity and the percentage of naive T cells measured by flow cytometry.

The 39 donors, aged about 6 to 90 years, were systemically healthy Caucasian individuals from Russia. Roughly 9 milliliters of peripheral blood were drawn from each donor into EDTA-treated Vacutainer tubes. PBMCs were isolated by Ficoll-Paque density-gradient centrifugation, with at least 6.5 million obtained per sample. Total RNA, at least 6 micrograms per sample, was extracted from PBMCs with Trizol reagent. For every donor, an aliquot of PBMCs went through flow cytometry to measure the percentages of naive CD45RAhigh/CD27high T cells. Receptors were amplified or captured by 5' RACE. The listed sequencing device is Illumina HiSeq 2500. The second PCR ran for about 6 to 11 cycles and used a J-beta primer mix along with a sample-barcoded 5' primer. A template-switch 5' adaptor carrying 12 random nucleotides introduced a unique molecular identifier onto each TCR beta cDNA molecule. At least 2.5 million CDR3-containing paired-end reads were obtained from each sample. First-strand cDNA was synthesized from all RNA with the Mint cDNA synthesis kit, primed by a TRBC-specific oligonucleotide. All cDNA was treated with uracil-DNA glycosylase and then went through a first 18-cycle PCR with the universal primers M1SS and BC2_uni_R. Turning to the authors' computational methods: For normalization, 1 million high-quality reads were randomly selected from each sample, with every read carrying a distinct molecular identifier. Reads sharing molecular identifiers were discarded rather than binned into consensus sequences. MiTCR, set to a Q25 quality threshold and the strictest error-elimination algorithm, was used for CDR3 identification, clonotype clustering and error correction. A nonparametric unseen species model with Euler transformation was used to estimate a lower bound on total TCR beta diversity. TCRdb trimmed public reads at Q25 via fastp, called clones via MiXCR and kept in-frame beta chains. Under each unique CDR3 protein, matching rows form one entry showing the most common genes and DNA. What appears here as the V and J calls and clone size reflects TCRdb's work, not the paper's. The sample table shows over 750,000 distinct CDR3 sequences, and around a quarter are seen once. Of the sample, more than 8.5% falls within the top ten clones.

The data were also submitted as part of a second study, on T cells of mothers and their children. Per the second study: Donors were nine systemically healthy Caucasian individuals: three mothers and their six children. cDNA synthesis consumed the entire amount of extracted RNA, loaded at about 1.5 ug RNA in each 15 ul reaction. Sample barcodes and 2-4 random nucleotides were added via the M1S primer in the second PCR. Over 8 million TCR beta CDR3 reads came from each mother, compared with several million reads from each child. TCR recombination output is similarly shaped by thymic selection in related and unrelated pairs, with a minor effect exerted by inherited differences. Normalized repertoire overlap in related mother-child pairs was always slightly higher than in unrelated mother-child pairs, but the difference was never significant. No persistent microchimeric T cell clones were found, with a detection sensitivity of approximately 100 clones per million clonotypes. In the study, deep NGS was used to compare the TCR beta repertoires of mothers and children, and features distinguishing related mother-child pairs from unrelated individuals were sought. The mean age was roughly 36 +/- 4 years for the mothers and roughly 10 +/- 4 years for the children. After adapter ligation with NEBNext reagents, the libraries were sequenced on Illumina HiSeq 2000 with 100+100 nt paired-end reads. To prevent cross-contamination, the mother and child libraries were prepared a month apart and were sequenced in separate runs. Each donor had between about 500,000 and 2,100,000 distinct TCR beta clonotypes identified. Naive TCR beta clonotypes were estimated from low-frequency clonotypes matched to each donor's FACS-determined naive share, without sorting.

The TCR comes from a boy between 10 and 17 years old in good health. The chain employs TRBV7-7 and TRBJ2-5; the D gene is possibly TRBD1 or TRBD2, with 6 bases matching each. The DNA end is more similar to TRBJ2-7, so the J call may be wrong. Input material: blood. The nucleotide sequence is given as TGTGCTAGCAGCCCGCTAGGGGGGCACTCCTACGAGCAGTACTTC. The encoded protein is CASSPLGGHSYEQYF.